This TCR beta chain was observed in a study of cytomegalovirus exposure and HLA in healthy donors. Study context: Early released data comprised 80 million or so unique TCRs from HLA-typed donors. General study findings and limits: What was likely a sequencing artifact was a cluster of highly shared sequence variants.

CDR1 and CDR2 (germline): GTSNPN, SVGIG (reference sequence). The CDR3 is 17 amino acids. Trimming at V came to 2 bases and at J to 1 base, leaving 7 bases not matched to a gene. The PCR made use of 60 Vbeta and 13 Jbeta primers. Sequenced by immunoSEQ multiplex PCR; TCRdb stores in-frame clones only, minus some. Of under 200,000 clones in the sample, 82% are singletons; the top ten hold approximately 1%. Worth noting for this clone: Its antigen remains unidentified.

The chain has TRBV30 and TRBJ1-6; 8 positions agree with TRBD1. The clonotype comes from a girl aged 2 to 10 in good health and CMV-seropositive. The specimen was PBMCs. The CDR3, as DNA: TGTGCCTGGAGTTTACGCGGACAGGGATCCTATAATTCACCCCTCCACTTT. Translation: CAWSLRGQGSYNSPLHF.